This entry describes one T cell receptor beta chain. Its recognized antigen is unknown. No much larger clone is present one base from it, and per-base qualities are unavailable. This entry is derived from a study of blood T cell repertoires in COVID-19 (TCRdb year 2020). About the study as a whole: Samples from collaborators originated in the United States, Italy and Spain and spanned both the acute and convalescent phases of COVID-19. Deeply sampled blood TCRbeta repertoires from subjects exposed to, actively infected with, or recovered from COVID-19 were included in the dataset. Where available, HLA class I and class II types were taken from metadata supplied by the sample provider and were not determined by assay-based typing. Nearly every sample came with metadata listing a de-identified subject ID, COVID-19 status, age in years and sex. The samples were drawn from two sources: the first 160 participants of the ongoing ImmuneRACE study, and 1,000 to 1,500 subjects contributed by 6 global collaborators. The repertoires were released in a freely available public database meant as a resource for research on the immune response to SARS-CoV-2. The prospective study material was composed of cDNA or gDNA derived from T cells, B-cell-depleted T cells, or PBMCs. Here is what the overall study found, with its caveats: How much clinical and demographic metadata was included differed by source and by participant, and the metadata was provided uncurated.

From the cysteine up to the phenylalanine, the CDR3 has a length of 14 residues. Only the CDR3 DNA stays, 42 bases, in frame from base 1. At the junction V is shortened by 6 bases and J by 4 bases, with 15 bases in between. The germline V gene (reference sequence) supplies CDR1 MNHEY and CDR2 SMNVEV. The collaborating institutions used their own protocols to collect whole blood in K2EDTA tubes. For TCRbeta analysis, collaborators shipped samples as frozen whole blood, isolated PBMCs, or DNA extracted from either of those sample types. TCRbeta CDR3 regions were amplified from genomic DNA using the immunoSEQ Assay, a bias-controlled multiplex PCR. The original pipeline was this. Within the assay, amplification of reference gene primers was used to estimate how many nucleated cells each sample contained. To quantify the absolute abundance of each unique TCRbeta CDR3 rearrangement, sequence reads were collapsed and filtered. Productive Simpson clonality was computed per sample as the square root of Simpson's diversity index over productive rearrangements. Imported from immuneACCESS, the table was reduced by TCRdb to in-frame sequences with V and J called. These copies leave out some clones; in studies compared against another copy, an unresolved V gene accounts for under half, and the cause of the remainder is not known. The V and J calls and clone size were taken over from that table, and D and trimming were inferred from the DNA. This sample holds about 140,000 clones; 60% to 85% were observed only once. The top ten clones comprise around 1.8% of the sample.

Material: peripheral blood. The receptor was isolated from a woman aged 60-70 years with acute or convalescent COVID-19. The chain was built from TRBV27 and TRBJ2-5; 5 matching bases give a weak D call of TRBD2. The CDR3: CASSPDRSGETQYF. The sequence in DNA is TGTGCCAGCAGCCCAGACCGGAGCGGAGAGACCCAGTACTTC.